These T cell receptor beta chains were read from a single sample in a study of OX40 agonist ivuxolimab in advanced cancers. Generated by immunoSEQ multiplex PCR, the TCRdb table keeps only in-frame clones and is missing some. The table has about 45,000 clones, about 90% seen once. The specimen comprised CD4+ or CD8+ T cells sorted from blood, sampled in a trial of the OX40 agonist ivuxolimab. These TCRs come from an adult with an advanced solid tumor such as melanoma, head and neck, liver or kidney cancer. Each CDR3 is given with its conserved first and last residue. A D gene is named only where the DNA matches it firmly. The listing skips clone size in some rows; elsewhere it reads once, few, many or a size class.

j_gene: TRBJ2-6; abundance: once; d_gene: .; v_gene: TRBV5-4; CDR3nt: TGTGCCAGCAGTTCCGGGACCGGGGCCAACGTCCTGACTTTC; CDR3aa: CASSSGTGANVLTF
j_gene: TRBJ1-6; abundance: .; d_gene: .; v_gene: TRBV6-5; CDR3nt: TGTGCCAGCAGTTACTCGAATTCACCCCTCCACTTT; CDR3aa: CASSYSNSPLHF
j_gene: TRBJ2-7; abundance: .; d_gene: .; v_gene: TRBV6-6; CDR3nt: TGTGCCAGCAGTTACTCCTCAGGGGGGGACTACGAGCAGTACTTC; CDR3aa: CASSYSSGGDYEQYF
j_gene: TRBJ2-7; abundance: .; d_gene: TRBD1; v_gene: TRBV11-2; CDR3nt: TGTGCCAGCAGCTTGCGCCGGACAGGGCGCTACGAGCAGTACTTC; CDR3aa: CASSLRRTGRYEQYF
j_gene: TRBJ2-7; abundance: .; d_gene: .; v_gene: TRBV10-2; CDR3nt: TGCGCCAGCAGTGAAAGTCGAGCTACCGAGCAGTACTTC; CDR3aa: CASSESRATEQYF
j_gene: TRBJ2-1; abundance: once; d_gene: .; v_gene: TRBV5-1; CDR3nt: TGCGCCAGCAGCCGGGCTCCCTACAATGAGCAGTTCTTC; CDR3aa: CASSRAPYNEQFF
j_gene: TRBJ2-7; abundance: .; d_gene: TRBD2; v_gene: TRBV9; CDR3nt: TGTGCCAGCAGCGTTGGGACTAGCTACGAGCAGTACTTC; CDR3aa: CASSVGTSYEQYF
j_gene: TRBJ2-7; abundance: .; d_gene: .; v_gene: TRBV11-1; CDR3nt: TGTGCCAGCAGCAGTCCGGGTTCGTACGAGCAGTACTTC; CDR3aa: CASSSPGSYEQYF
j_gene: TRBJ1-1; abundance: .; d_gene: .; v_gene: TRBV5-6; CDR3nt: TGTGCCAGCAGCTTAGGGCGGGCTGAAGCTTTCTTT; CDR3aa: CASSLGRAEAFF
j_gene: TRBJ2-1; abundance: .; d_gene: TRBD2; v_gene: TRBV7-9; CDR3nt: TGTGCCAGCAGCCGAGGGACTAGCGGGGGCCGGTGGAATGAGCAGTTCTTC; CDR3aa: CASSRGTSGGRWNEQFF
j_gene: TRBJ1-1; abundance: .; d_gene: .; v_gene: TRBV6-5; CDR3nt: TGTGCCAGCAGTGGCCTGATGAACACTGAAGCTTTCTTT; CDR3aa: CASSGLMNTEAFF
j_gene: TRBJ2-7; abundance: .; d_gene: TRBD2; v_gene: TRBV13; CDR3nt: TGTGCCAGCAGCTTGACTAGCGGTTCACCCTACGAGCAGTACTTC; CDR3aa: CASSLTSGSPYEQYF
j_gene: TRBJ2-5; abundance: .; d_gene: .; v_gene: TRBV27; CDR3nt: TGTGCCAGCAGTTTCCGACGGAAAGAGACCCAGTACTTC; CDR3aa: CASSFRRKETQYF
j_gene: TRBJ2-5; abundance: .; d_gene: TRBD1; v_gene: TRBV29-1; CDR3nt: TGCAGCGTTCCGGACAGGGGGGAGACCCAGTACTTC; CDR3aa: CSVPDRGETQYF
j_gene: TRBJ2-7; abundance: .; d_gene: TRBD2; v_gene: TRBV13; CDR3nt: TGTGCCAGCAGCGCCGCTCTAGCGGGGGGGCTTGGGGAGCAGTACTTC; CDR3aa: CASSAALAGGLGEQYF
j_gene: TRBJ1-6; abundance: .; d_gene: .; v_gene: TRBV5-3; CDR3nt: TGTGCCAGCAGCTTAGGATGGACGGAGAACCCACGCCTCCACTTT; CDR3aa: CASSLGWTENPRLHF
j_gene: TRBJ1-1; abundance: once; d_gene: TRBD1; v_gene: TRBV5-4; CDR3nt: TGTGCCAGCAGCACGCGGGACAGGGTATACGGAGCTTTCTTT; CDR3aa: CASSTRDRVYGAFF
j_gene: TRBJ2-3; abundance: .; d_gene: .; v_gene: TRBV25-1; CDR3nt: TGTGCCAGCAGCAAGGGGGGGAGCACAGATACGCAGTATTTT; CDR3aa: CASSKGGSTDTQYF
j_gene: TRBJ2-7; abundance: .; d_gene: .; v_gene: TRBV7-8; CDR3nt: TGTGCCAGCAGCTTCCGCACCTGGCAGGGGCTCTACGAGCAGTACTTC; CDR3aa: CASSFRTWQGLYEQYF
j_gene: TRBJ2-7; abundance: .; d_gene: TRBD2; v_gene: TRBV5-6; CDR3nt: TGTGCCAGCAGCTTGTTCGCTAGCGGCATATCCTACGAGCAGTACTTC; CDR3aa: CASSLFASGISYEQYF
j_gene: TRBJ1-3; abundance: .; d_gene: .; v_gene: TRBV19; CDR3nt: TGTGCCAGTAGTCCTCTCCGGGACGGAATCTCCTCTGGAAACACCATATATTTT; CDR3aa: CASSPLRDGISSGNTIYF
j_gene: TRBJ1-2; abundance: .; d_gene: TRBD1; v_gene: TRBV18; CDR3nt: TGTGCCAGCTCACCACCGGTACGGACAGGGGAGTTGTATGGCTACACCTTC; CDR3aa: CASSPPVRTGELYGYTF
j_gene: TRBJ2-2; abundance: .; d_gene: .; v_gene: TRBV6-5; CDR3nt: TGTGCCAGCAGCTCGACTCTGACAGCGACCGGGGAGCTGTTTTTT; CDR3aa: CASSSTLTATGELFF
j_gene: TRBJ2-3; abundance: .; d_gene: .; v_gene: TRBV30; CDR3nt: TGTGCCTGGAGTAGGGGGGCAGATACGCAGTATTTT; CDR3aa: CAWSRGADTQYF
j_gene: TRBJ2-1; abundance: .; d_gene: .; v_gene: TRBV6-1; CDR3nt: TGTGCCAGCAGTGAAGTTAGGGGGGTTAGCTCCTACAATGAGCAGTTCTTC; CDR3aa: CASSEVRGVSSYNEQFF
j_gene: TRBJ1-1; abundance: .; d_gene: TRBD1; v_gene: TRBV7-2; CDR3nt: TGTGCCAGCAGCTTAGGACACAGGGGCCCGAACACTGAAGCTTTCTTT; CDR3aa: CASSLGHRGPNTEAFF
j_gene: TRBJ2-3; abundance: .; d_gene: TRBD2; v_gene: TRBV7-6; CDR3nt: TGTGCCAGCAGCTCCCGGACTAGCGGGAGGTGGTCAGATACGCAGTATTTT; CDR3aa: CASSSRTSGRWSDTQYF
j_gene: TRBJ2-1; abundance: .; d_gene: TRBD2; v_gene: TRBV5-1; CDR3nt: TGCGCCAGCAGCTTGCGGCGCGGGTCCACTAGCGGCTCCAATGAGCAGTTCTTC; CDR3aa: CASSLRRGSTSGSNEQFF
j_gene: TRBJ1-1; abundance: .; d_gene: .; v_gene: TRBV6-5; CDR3nt: TGTGCCAGCAGTTACACAGCCTCTATGCCGAACACTGAAGCTTTCTTT; CDR3aa: CASSYTASMPNTEAFF
j_gene: TRBJ2-2; abundance: .; d_gene: .; v_gene: TRBV6-5; CDR3nt: TGTGCCAGCAGTTACCACCCCACCGGGGAGCTGTTTTTT; CDR3aa: CASSYHPTGELFF
j_gene: TRBJ1-3; abundance: .; d_gene: .; v_gene: TRBV25-1; CDR3nt: TGTGCCAGCAGTGCCGACGCAATGCTATATTTT; CDR3aa: CASSADAMLYF
j_gene: TRBJ2-5; abundance: .; d_gene: .; v_gene: TRBV5-1; CDR3nt: TGCGCCAGCAGCTTTAGTGGGCAGCAAGAGACCCAGTACTTC; CDR3aa: CASSFSGQQETQYF
j_gene: TRBJ2-1; abundance: .; d_gene: TRBD2; v_gene: TRBV27; CDR3nt: TGTGCCAGCAGGGCTAGCGGGATACATAATGAGCAGTTCTTC; CDR3aa: CASRASGIHNEQFF
j_gene: TRBJ2-5; abundance: .; d_gene: .; v_gene: TRBV6-1; CDR3nt: TGTGCCAGCAGAGAAAGAGAGACCCAGTACTTC; CDR3aa: CASRERETQYF
j_gene: TRBJ2-7; abundance: .; d_gene: TRBD2; v_gene: TRBV5-6; CDR3nt: TGTGCCAGCTCTCAGGGGACTAGCGTATCCTACGAGCAGTACTTC; CDR3aa: CASSQGTSVSYEQYF
j_gene: TRBJ2-1; abundance: .; d_gene: .; v_gene: TRBV5-4; CDR3nt: TGTGCCAGCAGCCCCGGTGACATTAGGGTTTCCTACAATGAGCAGTTCTTC; CDR3aa: CASSPGDIRVSYNEQFF
j_gene: TRBJ1-2; abundance: .; d_gene: .; v_gene: TRBV27; CDR3nt: TGTGCCAGCAGTTTACTGGGGTCGGATGGCTACACCTTC; CDR3aa: CASSLLGSDGYTF
j_gene: TRBJ2-7; abundance: .; d_gene: TRBD2; v_gene: TRBV10-3; CDR3nt: TGTGCCATCAGTGTGCGTAGCGGGAGGGACTACGAGCAGTACTTC; CDR3aa: CAISVRSGRDYEQYF
j_gene: TRBJ1-2; abundance: .; d_gene: .; v_gene: TRBV14; CDR3nt: TGTGCCAGCAGCCCCAGGACGGGGGATGGCTACACCTTC; CDR3aa: CASSPRTGDGYTF
j_gene: TRBJ1-6; abundance: .; d_gene: .; v_gene: TRBV5-4; CDR3nt: TGTGCCAGCAGCGTGGGTCCGAACTATAATTCACCCCTCCACTTT; CDR3aa: CASSVGPNYNSPLHF
j_gene: TRBJ2-6; abundance: .; d_gene: .; v_gene: TRBV7-2; CDR3nt: TGTGCCAGCAGCTTACGGGGACCGAGCCCTGGGGCCAACGTCCTGACTTTC; CDR3aa: CASSLRGPSPGANVLTF
j_gene: TRBJ2-7; abundance: .; d_gene: .; v_gene: TRBV28; CDR3nt: TGTGCCAGCAGTTTCCCAGCTAGCAGAATATCTGAGCCGTACTTC; CDR3aa: CASSFPASRISEPYF
j_gene: TRBJ2-1; abundance: .; d_gene: .; v_gene: TRBV6-1; CDR3nt: TGTGCCAGCAGAGCGTCGCTAGGGTACAATGAGCAGTTCTTC; CDR3aa: CASRASLGYNEQFF
j_gene: TRBJ1-1; abundance: .; d_gene: .; v_gene: TRBV4-1; CDR3nt: TGCGCCAGCAGCCAGGTGGGGGGGCCAGAAGCTTTCTTT; CDR3aa: CASSQVGGPEAFF
j_gene: TRBJ1-5; abundance: few; d_gene: .; v_gene: TRBV5-1; CDR3nt: TGCGCCAGCAGCTTGTGGCCGACGAATCAGCCCCAGCATTTT; CDR3aa: CASSLWPTNQPQHF
j_gene: TRBJ2-5; abundance: .; d_gene: TRBD1; v_gene: TRBV27; CDR3nt: TGTGCCAGCATCGGAAACAGGGGGCAGCAGTACTTC; CDR3aa: CASIGNRGQQYF
j_gene: TRBJ2-1; abundance: .; d_gene: TRBD1; v_gene: TRBV7-6; CDR3nt: TGTGCCAGCAGCCACCCGAGGGAAGGGGACAGGGCGGCCAATGAGCAGTTCTTC; CDR3aa: CASSHPREGDRAANEQFF
j_gene: TRBJ2-4; abundance: few; d_gene: .; v_gene: TRBV10-3; CDR3nt: TGTGCCATCAGTACAGGGTCCAAAAACATTCAGTACTTC; CDR3aa: CAISTGSKNIQYF
j_gene: TRBJ1-2; abundance: .; d_gene: .; v_gene: TRBV2; CDR3nt: TGTGCCAGCCCCGCCGTTCATCTTGGCTACACCTTC; CDR3aa: CASPAVHLGYTF
j_gene: TRBJ2-1; abundance: .; d_gene: TRBD2; v_gene: TRBV11-2; CDR3nt: TGTGCCAGCAGCTCTCCTAGCGGGAGCCCTACGGTATACAATGAGCAGTTCTTC; CDR3aa: CASSSPSGSPTVYNEQFF
j_gene: TRBJ2-7; abundance: .; d_gene: .; v_gene: TRBV4-2; CDR3nt: TGTGCCAGCAGCCATACAGGACAGACATCCTACGAGCAGTACTTC; CDR3aa: CASSHTGQTSYEQYF
j_gene: TRBJ2-7; abundance: .; d_gene: .; v_gene: TRBV6-6; CDR3nt: TGTGCCAGCGCTCAGTTCGAATACGAGCAGTACTTC; CDR3aa: CASAQFEYEQYF